These 32 T cell receptor beta chains came from one sample sequenced in a study of technical replicates of blood from a few donors. This table comes from immunoSEQ multiplex PCR, and its TCRdb copy is limited to in-frame clones, with some not included. Of under 85,000 clones in the sample, 90% to 95% were seen once. Sequencing input: T cells isolated from PBMCs. These receptors all come from a human donor in good health.

The chain couples TRBV6-5 to TRBJ1-1; maybe TRBD1 (6 bases). Germline V gene sequence: CDR1 MNHEY, CDR2 SVGAGI. This CDR3 is 12 amino acids long. Trimming cost V 10 bases and J 1 base, with 10 bases left between them. The CDR3 DNA follows: TGTGCCACCAAGACAGGGAACACTGAAGCTTTCTTT. Its translation is CATKTGNTEAFF.

This rearrangement joins TRBV7-2 to TRBJ1-1; D not certain. This CDR3 region has 18 residues. With 2 bases removed from V and 2 bases from J, the gap between germline ends came to 21 bases. CDR1 is SGHTA, CDR2 FQGNSA, per germline. This CDR3 is CASSLNPRRGAGNTEAFF. The CDR3, as DNA: TGTGCCAGCAGCTTAAATCCCCGGCGGGGAGCCGGAAACACTGAAGCTTTCTTT.

The V and J genes are TRBV28 and TRBJ2-1, with D unresolved. CDR3 length equals 15 residues. The germline V and J ends were trimmed by 6 bases and 1 base, with 13 bases remaining between them. The V gene's germline CDR1 is MDHEN and CDR2 SYDVKM. The CDR3 spells CASSFPEISYNEQFF. As DNA, the CDR3 is TGTGCCAGCAGCTTCCCGGAGATTTCCTACAATGAGCAGTTCTTC.

The V and J genes are TRBV19 and TRBJ1-4; tentatively, D is TRBD1 (6 bases). The germline V gene encodes CDR1 LNHDA and CDR2 SQIVND (reference sequence). This CDR3 region has 16 residues. Trimming removed 1 base at V and 6 bases at J, with 15 bases between. The CDR3 region is CASSIGPGTLDEKLFF. DNA of the CDR3: TGTGCCAGTAGTATAGGCCCAGGGACATTGGATGAAAAACTGTTTTTT.

The V call is TRBV6-4, the J call TRBJ2-5; D is undetermined. The CDR3 contains 11 residues. Germline V gene data show CDR1 as MRHNA and CDR2 as SNTAGT. V dropped 2 bases and J dropped 7 bases, with 5 bases sitting between them. The CDR3 region has the DNA TGTGCCAGCAGTGACCTCCGGACCCAGTACTTC. It translates to CASSDLRTQYF.

The chain employs TRBV11-2 and TRBJ1-4, with a tentative D call TRBD1 (6 bases). V lost 5 bases, J lost 6 bases, and 10 bases lay in between. Germline values: CDR1 SGHAT, CDR2 FQNNGV. The CDR3 is made up of 13 amino acids. CDR3 region: CASSRHRDEKLFF. Written as DNA, the CDR3 is TGTGCCAGCAGCCGACACAGGGATGAAAAACTGTTTTTT.

The chain has TRBV27 and TRBJ1-1; no clear D gene. Germline V lookup: CDR1 MNHEY, CDR2 SMNVEV (reference sequence). Trimming cost V 0 bases and J 4 bases, with 12 bases left between them. The CDR3 is 15 residues long. The CDR3 DNA sequence: TGTGCCAGCAGTTTATCCTCTTGGGCCGGCACTGAAGCTTTCTTT. Amino acid sequence: CASSLSSWAGTEAFF.

This chain joins TRBV7-9 and TRBJ2-1; 8 nucleotides match TRBD2. The trim removed 3 bases at V and 4 bases at J, leaving 5 bases unmatched. The CDR3 is 15 amino acids. Germline loops: CDR1 SEHNR, CDR2 FQNEAQ (reference sequence). DNA of the CDR3: TGTGCCAGCAGCTTGACTAGCGAGATTTACAATGAGCAGTTCTTC. Its translation is CASSLTSEIYNEQFF.

This chain connects TRBV19 to TRBJ2-7; 8 bases align to TRBD2. V lost 6 bases to trimming and J lost 3 bases; unmatched junction nucleotides: 10. Germline CDR1 is LNHDA and CDR2 is SQIVND (reference sequence). This CDR3 is 15 amino acids long. The CDR3 sequence: CASSRGGDGRYEQYF. DNA for the CDR3: TGTGCCAGTAGCCGGGGGGGGGACGGCCGCTACGAGCAGTACTTC.

The chain uses TRBV10-3 and TRBJ1-2, with a tentative D call TRBD1 (5 bases). Trimming removed 9 bases at V and 5 bases at J, with 10 bases between. CDR1 is ENHRY, CDR2 SYGVKD, per germline. The CDR3 covers 11 residues. The CDR3 region has the DNA TGTGCCATTCTGGACACTTATGGCTACACCTTC. Its protein is CAILDTYGYTF.

J is TRBJ2-3 and V is TRBV9; TRBD2 might be the D (5 bases). CDR1 and CDR2 from the germline V gene are SGDLS and YYNGEE. V lost 2 bases and J 4 bases, leaving 14 bases between the germline ends. The CDR3 is 15 residues long. The CDR3 DNA reads TGTGCCAGCAGCGTTAGCGCGCGTTACTCAGATACGCAGTATTTT. Its protein product is CASSVSARYSDTQYF.

This clone was detected only once. The chain uses TRBV11-2 and TRBJ2-6; 12 nucleotides agree with TRBD2. CDR1 and CDR2 (germline): SGHAT, FQNNGV. V gave up 4 bases and J gave up 0 bases; unmatched junction bases: 7. CDR3 length: 19 amino acids. CDR3 amino acids: CASSWGLAGFISGANVLTF. CDR3 coding DNA: TGTGCCAGCAGCTGGGGACTAGCGGGCTTCATCTCTGGGGCCAACGTCCTGACTTTC.

In DNA form, the CDR3 reads TGCGCCAGCAGCCCAGGGTTTGCTTCAGATACGCAGTATTTT. It yields the protein CASSPGFASDTQYF. The chain recombines TRBV5-1 with TRBJ2-3, with a weak D call TRBD1 (5 bases). Per the germline V gene, CDR1 is SGHRS and CDR2 is YFSETQ. Between the trimmed V and J ends, which lost 4 bases and 4 bases, there was a span of 13 bases. CDR3 length equals 14 residues.

A single count supports this clone. V gene TRBV19 combines with J gene TRBJ2-7; the D gene is possibly TRBD2 (6 bases). Germline CDR1 is LNHDA and CDR2 is SQIVND (reference sequence). V lost 3 bases and J lost 1, with 13 bases in between. CDR3 size: 15 residues. The CDR3 nucleotides are TGTGCCAGTAGTATCTACTTGGGGGGTTCCTACGAGCAGTACTTC. It specifies CASSIYLGGSYEQYF.

V is TRBV19 and J is TRBJ1-4; D is ambiguous. CDR3 length: 14 residues. Germline-derived CDR1 and CDR2 are LNHDA and SQIVND (reference sequence). V gave up 3 bases and J gave up 7 bases, with 12 bases separating them. CDR3 DNA: TGTGCCAGTAGTATCTCTGCCGAGGGTGAAAAACTGTTTTTT. Encoded protein: CASSISAEGEKLFF.

This chain links TRBV30 with TRBJ2-1, with TRBD2 identical over 8 bases. CDR3 length: 14 amino acids. V lost 0 bases, J lost 5 bases, and 3 bases stayed unmatched. In germline, CDR1 is GTSNPN, CDR2 SVGIG (reference sequence). In DNA, the CDR3 is TGTGCCTGGAGTGTACTTAGCGGGAACAATGAGCAGTTCTTC. Translating gives CAWSVLSGNNEQFF.

This chain links TRBV6-5 with TRBJ2-7; the match to TRBD2 covers 11 bases. V lost 6 bases, J lost 4 bases, and 8 bases stayed unmatched. The V gene's germline CDR1 is MNHEY and CDR2 SVGAGI. CDR3 size: 15 residues. CDR3 DNA: TGTGCCAGCAGGGACACTAGCGGGAGATTTTACGAGCAGTACTTC. Its translation is CASRDTSGRFYEQYF.

The V gene is TRBV18, the J gene TRBJ2-1; TRBD2 aligns across 9 bases. With 3 bases clipped from V and 4 bases from J, the junction kept 1 base outside the gene matches. Germline V gene data show CDR1 as KGHSH and CDR2 as LQKENI. There are 14 residues in the CDR3. The CDR3, as DNA: TGTGCCAGCTCACCGCTAGCGGGATACAATGAGCAGTTCTTC. It is translated as CASSPLAGYNEQFF.

This chain uses TRBV4-2 with TRBJ2-7; 9 nucleotides agree with TRBD1. Germline lookup yields CDR1 LGHNA and CDR2 YNFKEQ. The CDR3 consists of 16 residues. Losses at the gene ends were 0 bases for V and 5 bases for J; bases not matched to a gene: 8. The CDR3 nucleotides read TGTGCCAGCAGCCAAGAACAGGGGGCGGAGGACCACGAGCAGTACTTC. As protein: CASSQEQGAEDHEQYF.

V gene TRBV30 combines with J gene TRBJ2-7; no clear D. Trimming left V 0 bases short and J 2 bases short, with 5 bases between. This CDR3 spans 12 amino acids. Per germline, CDR1 GTSNPN and CDR2 SVGIG (reference sequence). The CDR3 nucleotides are TGTGCCTGGAGTGTACGGGCCTACGAGCAGTACTTC. Translation: CAWSVRAYEQYF.

V and J are TRBV6-5 and TRBJ2-7, with 8 positions matching TRBD1. V gave up 6 bases and J gave up 4 bases; unmatched junction bases: 8. The CDR3 is 14 amino acids. Germline CDR1 is MNHEY and CDR2 is SVGAGI. The chain's CDR3 is CASRSTGETYEQYF. CDR3 nucleotide sequence: TGTGCCAGCAGATCGACAGGGGAGACGTACGAGCAGTACTTC.

The chain joins TRBV18 to TRBJ2-1; a weak D match, TRBD2 (6 bases). The CDR3 contains 14 residues. Germline V CDR1 and CDR2: KGHSH, LQKENI. V lost 6 bases and J 6 bases, leaving 15 bases between the germline ends. CDR3 sequence (DNA): TGTGCCAGCTCGCAAAGAGCGGGTATCAATGAGCAGTTCTTC. Protein: CASSQRAGINEQFF.

This sequence joins TRBV30 and TRBJ2-5; D call uncertain. The DNA end is more similar to TRBJ2-7, so the J call may be wrong. This CDR3 comprises 14 residues. Germline values: CDR1 GTSNPN, CDR2 SVGIG (reference sequence). CDR3 DNA: TGTGCCTGGTCCTTCCCTGAGAGCTCCTACGAGCAGTACTTC. Its translation: CAWSFPESSYEQYF.

The chain uses TRBV11-3 and TRBJ2-1; a weak D match, TRBD2 (5 bases). The CDR3 has 14 amino acids. The V and J ends lost 5 bases and 1 base respectively, with 9 bases between them. Germline V gene data show CDR1 as SGHNT and CDR2 as YENEEA. CDR3 amino acids: CASSHTSSYNEQFF. The CDR3 DNA follows: TGTGCCAGCAGCCATACTAGTTCCTACAATGAGCAGTTCTTC.

V is TRBV19 and J is TRBJ2-1; 10 bases are a match to TRBD2. Germline loops: CDR1 LNHDA, CDR2 SQIVND (reference sequence). The ends lost 1 base at V and 8 bases at J; junction bases unmatched: 5. This CDR3 has 15 amino acids. The CDR3 sequence: CASSIGTSGIYEQFF. CDR3 in DNA: TGTGCCAGTAGTATAGGAACTAGCGGGATATATGAGCAGTTCTTC.

V usage is TRBV28 and J usage is TRBJ2-7, with 9 bases lining up with TRBD2. CDR3 length equals 12 residues. The germline V gene encodes CDR1 MDHEN and CDR2 SYDVKM. V dropped 3 bases and J dropped 6; count of bases not matched to a gene: 0. CDR3: CASSLGLAEQYF. The CDR3 region has the DNA TGTGCCAGCAGTTTGGGACTAGCCGAGCAGTACTTC.

J is TRBJ2-3 and V is TRBV9; 9 nucleotides align to TRBD2. There are 17 residues in the CDR3. The germline CDR1 and CDR2 sequences are SGDLS and YYNGEE. V lost 0 bases to trimming and J lost 2 bases; unmatched junction nucleotides: 7. For the CDR3, the DNA is TGTGCCAGCAGCGTAGAAGTGGCGGGAGGGATCACAGATACGCAGTATTTT. Its translation: CASSVEVAGGITDTQYF.

The J gene is TRBJ2-3, the V gene TRBV4-2; TRBD1 aligns across 9 bases. This CDR3 spans 16 amino acids. The trim removed 0 bases at V and 4 bases at J, leaving 5 bases unmatched. The germline V gene has CDR1 LGHNA and CDR2 YNFKEQ. The CDR3 here is CASSQDDGTGSDTQYF. The CDR3 coding sequence is TGTGCCAGCAGCCAAGACGACGGGACAGGGTCAGATACGCAGTATTTT.

The chain combines TRBV5-1 with TRBJ2-7; TRBD2 matches 12 bases. V shed 0 bases and J 3 bases; nucleotides not matched to a gene: 10. The CDR3 totals 18 residues. Germline assignment: CDR1 SGHRS and CDR2 YFSETQ. The DNA for the CDR3 is TGCGCCAGCAGCTTGGAGGGCCCGGGACTAGCGGGTCTCTACGAGCAGTACTTC. This translates into CASSLEGPGLAGLYEQYF.

The V and J genes are TRBV28 and TRBJ2-5; TRBD2 might be the D (5 bases). The CDR3 runs 14 residues. Germline CDR1 MDHEN, CDR2 SYDVKM. With 3 bases removed from V and 3 bases from J, the gap between germline ends came to 11 bases. CDR3 amino acids: CASSLWSEEETQYF. The CDR3 coding sequence is TGTGCCAGCAGTTTGTGGTCGGAGGAAGAGACCCAGTACTTC.

V gene TRBV29-1 combines with J gene TRBJ1-3; D is uncertain. V gave up 5 bases and J gave up 0 bases, with 11 bases separating them. The germline gives CDR1 SQVTM, CDR2 ANQGSEA. The CDR3 is 14 amino acids. This CDR3 reads CSVNGGASGNTIYF. The CDR3 DNA is TGCAGCGTTAATGGCGGAGCCTCTGGAAACACCATATATTTT.

This clone was detected only once. The chain uses TRBV19 and TRBJ2-3; D remains ambiguous. The germline V and J ends were trimmed by 5 bases and 5 bases, with 8 bases remaining between them. Per the germline V gene, CDR1 is LNHDA and CDR2 is SQIVND (reference sequence). The CDR3 is 12 residues long. As DNA, the CDR3 is TGTGCCAGTAGTTATCTAGGAGATACGCAGTATTTT. Encoded protein: CASSYLGDTQYF.